Described below is a single TCR beta chain sequence and its context. What it recognizes is unknown. V lost 10 bases and J lost 3, with 15 bases in between. Germline V gene data show CDR1 as SNHLY and CDR2 as FYNNEI. The CDR3 is 13 amino acids. This specimen comes from a study of OX40 agonist ivuxolimab in advanced cancers. General study results and limits: Doses of 0.1 to 3.0 mg/kg were accompanied by clonal expansion of CD4+ and CD8+ blood T cells by week 6.

Sequenced by immunoSEQ multiplex PCR; TCRdb stores in-frame clones only, minus some. The profile shows tens of thousands of clones, roughly 90% of them singletons. Sequencing used CD4+ or CD8+ T cells sorted from blood, obtained in a trial of the OX40 agonist ivuxolimab. The receptor's source is an adult with an advanced solid tumor such as melanoma, head and neck, liver or kidney cancer. The chain carries TRBV2 and TRBJ1-1; TRBD1 is a possible D gene (5 bases). CDR3 sequence: CAIDRGDDTEAFF. CDR3 DNA sequence: TGTGCCATCGACCGGGGGGACGACACTGAAGCTTTCTTT. Using reference TRBV2 and TRBJ1-1 for the parts outside the CDR3, the full variable domain is EPEVTQTPSHQVTQMGQEVILRCVPISNHLYFYWYRQILGQKVEFLVSFYNNEISEKSEIFDDQFSVERPDGSNFTLKIRSTKLEDSAMYFCAIDRGDDTEAFFGQGTRLTVV.